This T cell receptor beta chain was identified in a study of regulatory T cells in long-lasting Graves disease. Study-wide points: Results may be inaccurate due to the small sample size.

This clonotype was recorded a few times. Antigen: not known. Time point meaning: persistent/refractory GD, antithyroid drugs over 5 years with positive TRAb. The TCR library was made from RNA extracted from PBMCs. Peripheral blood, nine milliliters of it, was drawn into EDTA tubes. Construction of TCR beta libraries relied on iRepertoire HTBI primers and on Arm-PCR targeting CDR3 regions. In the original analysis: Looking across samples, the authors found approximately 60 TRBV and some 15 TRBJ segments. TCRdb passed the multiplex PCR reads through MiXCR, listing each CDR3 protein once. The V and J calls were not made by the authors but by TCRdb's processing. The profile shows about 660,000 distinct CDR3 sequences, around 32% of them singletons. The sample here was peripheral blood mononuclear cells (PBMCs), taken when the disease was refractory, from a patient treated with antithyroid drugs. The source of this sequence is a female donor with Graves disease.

CDR3: CASSGGGSTTEAFF. The CDR3, as DNA: TGCGCCAGCAGCGGAGGGGGCTCGACCACTGAAGCTTTCTTT. The rearrangement uses TRBV5-1 and TRBJ1-1, with TRBD1 matching 7 bases. With 4 bases clipped from V and 4 bases from J, the junction kept 7 bases outside the gene matches. Germline CDR1 reads SGHRS; CDR2 reads YFSETQ. The CDR3 contains 14 residues.